Presented here are 19 T cell receptor beta chains from one specimen sequenced in a study of shared clonotypes between healthy human individuals. TCRdb's table, derived via immunoSEQ multiplex PCR, lists solely in-frame clones and lacks some. Of 550,000 to 600,000 clones listed, around 81% were seen once; the top ten hold around 12%. Sequenced sample: PBMCs. The receptors shown here come from a woman aged 40 to 50 in good health. Some clones in this sample may be carry-over from other donors' samples.

This clone was seen only a few times. This rearrangement joins TRBV9 to TRBJ1-1; weak D call: TRBD1 (5 bases). Germline CDR1 is SGDLS and CDR2 is YYNGEE. The CDR3 is 13 residues long. The ends were cut back, 4 bases at V and 3 bases at J, with 10 bases in the middle. The CDR3 nucleotides are TGTGCCAGCAGCCAGGGCGGTGACACTGAAGCTTTCTTT. Translation gives CASSQGGDTEAFF.

The chain has TRBV10-2 and TRBJ2-1; 7 bases are a match to TRBD2. Germline V gives CDR1 WSHSY, CDR2 SAAADI. Trimming at V came to 4 bases and at J to 4 bases, leaving 10 bases not matched to a gene. The CDR3 is made up of 16 amino acids. CDR3 amino acids: CASSGGLSGVYNEQFF. Written as DNA, the CDR3 is TGCGCCAGCAGTGGGGGGTTGAGCGGGGTTTACAATGAGCAGTTCTTC.

The V call is TRBV9, the J call TRBJ1-4; TRBD1 might be the D (5 bases). The V and J ends lost 0 bases and 10 bases respectively, with 10 bases between them. The CDR3 extends over 13 amino acids. The V gene's germline CDR1 is SGDLS and CDR2 YYNGEE. The CDR3 sequence: CASSVGGGGKLFF. The CDR3 DNA is TGTGCCAGCAGCGTAGGCGGTGGGGGAAAACTGTTTTTT.

The chain employs TRBV7-6 and TRBJ2-1; TRBD1 might be the D (5 bases). This CDR3 spans 14 amino acids. Germline V CDR1 and CDR2: SGHVS, FNYEAQ. V was trimmed by 5 bases and J by 8 bases, leaving 16 bases between them. CDR3 sequence reads: CASSLVAGLDEQFF. The CDR3 DNA reads as TGTGCCAGCAGCCTAGTGGCAGGGCTCGATGAGCAGTTCTTC. Full variable domain (outside the CDR3, taken from reference TRBV7-6 and TRBJ2-1): GAGVSQSPRYKVTKRGQDVALRCDPISGHVSLYWYRQALGQGPEFLTYFNYEAQQDKSGLPNDRFSAERPEGSISTLTIQRTEQRDSAMYRCASSLVAGLDEQFFGPGTRLTVL.

J is TRBJ2-7 and V is TRBV28, with a weak D call TRBD2 (6 bases). Germline CDR1 reads MDHEN; CDR2 reads SYDVKM. The CDR3 has 16 residues. The ends were cut back, 1 base at V and 3 bases at J, with 16 bases in the middle. CDR3 amino acids: CASSLFSGQPGYEQYF. The CDR3 nucleotides read TGTGCCAGCAGTTTATTTAGCGGCCAACCCGGCTACGAGCAGTACTTC.

V is TRBV30 and J is TRBJ1-1; 9 nucleotides line up with TRBD1. V was clipped by 2 bases and J by 11 bases; unmatched bases: 9. Germline V gene lookup returns CDR1 GTSNPN and CDR2 SVGIG (reference sequence). The CDR3 spans 13 residues. The CDR3 nucleotides read TGTGCCTGGAGTATAACAGGGGGCTCTAAGGCTTTCTTT. Encoded protein: CAWSITGGSKAFF.

This rearrangement joins TRBV19 to TRBJ2-1; D gene unclear. The CDR3 is 12 amino acids. In germline, CDR1 is LNHDA, CDR2 SQIVND (reference sequence). V was trimmed by 4 bases and J by 6 bases, leaving 7 bases between them. The CDR3 DNA is TGTGCCAGTAGTAGCGAGAGCAATGAGCAGTTCTTC. Translating gives CASSSESNEQFF.

This clone turned up a few times. This chain links TRBV29-1 with TRBJ2-7, with a weak D call TRBD2 (5 bases). Germline V gives CDR1 SQVTM, CDR2 ANQGSEA. CDR3 length: 12 residues. Trimming took off 6 bases at V and 3 bases at J, with 12 bases between the two ends. The CDR3 spells CSVVPEGYEQYF. The CDR3 DNA sequence: TGCAGCGTCGTCCCCGAGGGCTACGAGCAGTACTTC.

The rearrangement uses TRBV18 and TRBJ2-5; D is unresolved. Trimming pared 1 base from V and 5 bases from J, leaving 5 bases between. Germline V lookup: CDR1 KGHSH, CDR2 LQKENI. CDR3 length: 12 amino acids. The CDR3 DNA sequence: TGTGCCAGCTCACCACGGTCCGAGACCCAGTACTTC. Translated, it gives CASSPRSETQYF.

The rearrangement links TRBV5-5 to TRBJ2-1; 8 nucleotides line up with TRBD2. Germline V gene sequence: CDR1 SGHKS, CDR2 YYEKEE (reference sequence). Trimming removed 2 bases from V and 7 bases from J; junction bases left unmatched: 8. The CDR3 has 15 amino acids. CDR3: CASSFLWREENEQFF. The DNA of the CDR3 is TGTGCCAGCAGCTTTTTATGGCGGGAGGAGAATGAGCAGTTCTTC.

This chain uses TRBV19 with TRBJ1-2, with 8 bases that match TRBD1. The CDR3 is 13 residues long. Germline CDR1 reads LNHDA; CDR2 reads SQIVND (reference sequence). After removal of 5 bases from V and 6 bases from J, the junction contained 5 bases not matched to a gene. CDR3 in DNA: TGTGCCAGTAGTCCGGACAGGGAAAATGGCTACACCTTC. Encoded protein: CASSPDRENGYTF.

This clone showed up just once. J is TRBJ2-5 and V is TRBV28; the D call may be TRBD1 or TRBD2 (5 bases each). The CDR3 length is 13 residues. Germline CDR1 and CDR2: MDHEN and SYDVKM. The V and J ends lost 3 bases and 7 bases respectively, with 12 bases between them. CDR3 nucleotides: TGTGCCAGCAGTTTCCAGGGAAGCGGGACCCAGTACTTC. Encoded protein: CASSFQGSGTQYF.

The genes are TRBV9 and TRBJ2-1; D ambiguous. Trimming took 2 bases from V and 10 from J, leaving 13 bases between them. In germline, CDR1 is SGDLS, CDR2 YYNGEE. This CDR3 has 13 residues. CDR3 sequence reads: CASSVDPAREQFF. In DNA, the CDR3 is TGTGCCAGCAGCGTGGACCCAGCAAGGGAGCAGTTCTTC.

For the CDR3, the DNA is TGTGCCAGCAGAAAGGACTATAATTCACCCCTCCACTTT. Protein: CASRKDYNSPLHF. This sequence joins TRBV2 and TRBJ1-6; no firm D call. Trimming stripped 6 bases from V and 3 bases from J, with 6 bases between. Germline assignment: CDR1 SNHLY and CDR2 FYNNEI. CDR3 length: 13 residues.

CDR3 DNA sequence: TGTGCCAGCTCACCACCGACAGGGTACGGAAACATTCAGTACTTC. Protein product: CASSPPTGYGNIQYF. This rearrangement joins TRBV18 to TRBJ2-4, with TRBD1 matching 7 bases. This CDR3 contains 15 residues. V was pared by 0 bases and J by 6 bases, with 5 bases of the junction left unmatched. Per germline, CDR1 KGHSH and CDR2 LQKENI.

The rearrangement joins TRBV30 to TRBJ2-1; 7 nucleotides align to TRBD1. From germline, CDR1 is GTSNPN and CDR2 SVGIG (reference sequence). CDR3 length equals 14 residues. Germline trimming cut 5 bases from V and 3 bases from J; bases unmatched to any gene: 7. The CDR3 protein is CAWEQGLSYNEQFF. In DNA form, the CDR3 reads TGTGCCTGGGAACAGGGGTTAAGCTACAATGAGCAGTTCTTC.

The count of this clone is one. Distinct nucleotide sequences in the sample also encode this CDR3. V is TRBV28 and J is TRBJ1-2; D gene uncertain. Germline assignment: CDR1 MDHEN and CDR2 SYDVKM. The CDR3 is made up of 13 amino acids. The V end was cut by 3 bases, the J end by 5 bases, with 10 bases between. DNA for the CDR3: TGTGCCAGCAGTTTGTTGCAGGATTATGGCTACACCTTC. It encodes CASSLLQDYGYTF.

The chain employs TRBV5-4 and TRBJ1-1, with TRBD1 as a possible D gene (6 bases). The CDR3 is 14 residues long. Germline CDR1 SGHNT, CDR2 YYREEE (reference sequence). Trimming shortened V by 5 bases and J by 4 bases, and 15 bases separated the two germline ends. The CDR3 region is CASRQQGHSTEAFF. The CDR3 DNA is TGTGCCAGCAGACAGCAGGGGCACAGCACTGAAGCTTTCTTT.

V usage is TRBV2 and J usage is TRBJ2-3; 9 nucleotides align to TRBD2. The CDR3 loop spans 19 amino acids. Germline trimming cut 0 bases from V and 4 bases from J; bases unmatched to any gene: 14. Germline values: CDR1 SNHLY, CDR2 FYNNEI. In DNA form, the CDR3 reads TGTGCCAGCAGTGAAGCGCCCGCGGGGCGGGAGGGGAACGCAGATACGCAGTATTTT. Translation gives CASSEAPAGREGNADTQYF. The whole variable domain, filled in from reference TRBV2 and TRBJ2-3, reads EPEVTQTPSHQVTQMGQEVILRCVPISNHLYFYWYRQILGQKVEFLVSFYNNEISEKSEIFDDQFSVERPDGSNFTLKIRSTKLEDSAMYFCASSEAPAGREGNADTQYFGPGTRLTVL.